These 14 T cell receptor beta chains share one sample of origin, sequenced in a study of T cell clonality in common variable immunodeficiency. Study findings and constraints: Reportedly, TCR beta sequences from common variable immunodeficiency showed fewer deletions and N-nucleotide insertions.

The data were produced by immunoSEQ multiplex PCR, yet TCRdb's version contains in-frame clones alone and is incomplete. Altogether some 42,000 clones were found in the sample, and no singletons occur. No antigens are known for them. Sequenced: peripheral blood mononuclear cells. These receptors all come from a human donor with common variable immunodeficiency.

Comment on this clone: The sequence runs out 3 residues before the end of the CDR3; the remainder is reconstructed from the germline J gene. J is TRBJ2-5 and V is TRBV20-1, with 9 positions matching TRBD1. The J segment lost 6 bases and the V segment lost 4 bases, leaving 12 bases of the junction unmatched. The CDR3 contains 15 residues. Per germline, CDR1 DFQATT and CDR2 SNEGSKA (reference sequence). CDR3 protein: CSATPTGGMGKTQYF. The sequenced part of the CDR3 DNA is TGCAGTGCTACACCTACAGGGGGCATGGGAAAGACC.

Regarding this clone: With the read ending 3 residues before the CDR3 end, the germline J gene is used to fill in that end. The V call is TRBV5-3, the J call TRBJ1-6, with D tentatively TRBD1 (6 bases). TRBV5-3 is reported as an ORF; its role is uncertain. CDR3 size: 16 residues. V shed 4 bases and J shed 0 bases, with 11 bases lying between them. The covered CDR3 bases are TGTGCCAGAAGCACTACAGGGAGCTCCTATAATTCACCC. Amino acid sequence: CARSTTGSSYNSP. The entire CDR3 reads CARSTTGSSYNSPLHF.

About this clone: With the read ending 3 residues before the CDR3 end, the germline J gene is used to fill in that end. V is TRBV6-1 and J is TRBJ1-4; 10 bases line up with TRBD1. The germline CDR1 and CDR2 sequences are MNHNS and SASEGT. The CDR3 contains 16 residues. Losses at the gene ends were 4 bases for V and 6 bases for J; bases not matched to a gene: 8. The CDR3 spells CASSGGPGQGYEKLFF. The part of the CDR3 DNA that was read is TGTGCCAGCAGTGGGGGCCCGGGACAGGGGTATGAAAAA.

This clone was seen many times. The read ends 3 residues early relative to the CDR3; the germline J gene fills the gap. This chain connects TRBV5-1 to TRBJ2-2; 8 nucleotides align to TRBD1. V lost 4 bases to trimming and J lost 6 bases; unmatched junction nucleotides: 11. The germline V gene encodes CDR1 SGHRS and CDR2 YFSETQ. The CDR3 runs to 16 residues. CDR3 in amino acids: CASSGIRTGRSGELFF. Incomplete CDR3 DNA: TGCGCCAGCAGCGGAATACGGACAGGGCGATCCGGGGAG.

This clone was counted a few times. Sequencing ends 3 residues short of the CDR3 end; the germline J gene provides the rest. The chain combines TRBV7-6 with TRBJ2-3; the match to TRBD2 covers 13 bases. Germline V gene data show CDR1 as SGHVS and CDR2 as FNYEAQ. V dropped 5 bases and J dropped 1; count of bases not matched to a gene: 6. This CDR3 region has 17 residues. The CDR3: CASSARTSGGRTDTQYF. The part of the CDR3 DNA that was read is TGTGCCAGCAGCGCCAGGACTAGCGGGGGTCGCACAGATACG.

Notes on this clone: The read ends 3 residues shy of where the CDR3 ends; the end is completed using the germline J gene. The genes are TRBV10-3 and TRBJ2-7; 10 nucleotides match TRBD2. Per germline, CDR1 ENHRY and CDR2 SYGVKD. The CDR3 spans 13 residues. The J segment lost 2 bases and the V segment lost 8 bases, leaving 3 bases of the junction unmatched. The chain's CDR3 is CAIVLAGAYEQYF. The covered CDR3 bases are TGTGCCATCGTTCTAGCGGGAGCCTACGAG.

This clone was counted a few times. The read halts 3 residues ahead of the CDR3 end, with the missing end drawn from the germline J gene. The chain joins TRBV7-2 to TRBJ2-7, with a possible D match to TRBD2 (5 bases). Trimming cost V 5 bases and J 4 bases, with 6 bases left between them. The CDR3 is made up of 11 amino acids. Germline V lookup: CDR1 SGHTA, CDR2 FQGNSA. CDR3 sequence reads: CASSQRYEQYF. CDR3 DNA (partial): TGTGCCAGCAGCCAGCGGTACGAG.

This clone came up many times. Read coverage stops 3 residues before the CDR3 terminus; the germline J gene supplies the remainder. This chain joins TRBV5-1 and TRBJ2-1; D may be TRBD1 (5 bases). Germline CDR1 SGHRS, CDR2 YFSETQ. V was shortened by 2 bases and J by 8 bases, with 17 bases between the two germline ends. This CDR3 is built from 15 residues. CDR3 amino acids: CASSFIDTVGDEQFF. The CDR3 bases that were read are TGCGCCAGCAGCTTCATAGACACCGTAGGGGATGAG.

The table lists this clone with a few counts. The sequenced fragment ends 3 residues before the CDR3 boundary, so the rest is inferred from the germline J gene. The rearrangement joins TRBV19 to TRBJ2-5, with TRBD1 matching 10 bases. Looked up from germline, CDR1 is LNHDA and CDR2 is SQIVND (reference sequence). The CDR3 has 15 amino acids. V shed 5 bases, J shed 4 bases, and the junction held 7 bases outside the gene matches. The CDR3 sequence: CASSGTGAARETQYF. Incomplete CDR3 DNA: TGTGCCAGTAGTGGGACAGGGGCCGCCCGAGAGACC.

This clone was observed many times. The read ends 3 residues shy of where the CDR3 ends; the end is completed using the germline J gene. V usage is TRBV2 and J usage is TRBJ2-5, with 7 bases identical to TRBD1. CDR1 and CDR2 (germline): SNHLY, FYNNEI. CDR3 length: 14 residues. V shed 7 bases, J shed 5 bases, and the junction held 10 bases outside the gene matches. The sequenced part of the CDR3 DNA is TGTGCCAGCAAAATGGAACAGGGGTGGGAGACC. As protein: CASKMEQGWET. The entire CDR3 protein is CASKMEQGWETQYF.

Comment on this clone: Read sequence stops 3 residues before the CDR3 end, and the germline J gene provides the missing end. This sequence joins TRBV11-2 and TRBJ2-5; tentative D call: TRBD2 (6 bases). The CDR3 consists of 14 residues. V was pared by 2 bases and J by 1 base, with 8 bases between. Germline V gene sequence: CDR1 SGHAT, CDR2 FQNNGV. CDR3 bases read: TGTGCCAGCAGCTTACGGGGGATCCAAGAGACC. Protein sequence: CASSLRGIQET. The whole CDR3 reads CASSLRGIQETQYF.

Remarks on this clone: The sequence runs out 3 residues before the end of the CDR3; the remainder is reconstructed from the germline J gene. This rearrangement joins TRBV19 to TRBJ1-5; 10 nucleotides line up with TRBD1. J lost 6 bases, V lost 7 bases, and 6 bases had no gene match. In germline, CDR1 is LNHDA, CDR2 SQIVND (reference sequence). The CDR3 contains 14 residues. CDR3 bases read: TGTGCCAGTAAAGGGACAGGGGCCGCTCAGCCC. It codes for CASKGTGAAQP. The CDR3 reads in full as CASKGTGAAQPQHF.

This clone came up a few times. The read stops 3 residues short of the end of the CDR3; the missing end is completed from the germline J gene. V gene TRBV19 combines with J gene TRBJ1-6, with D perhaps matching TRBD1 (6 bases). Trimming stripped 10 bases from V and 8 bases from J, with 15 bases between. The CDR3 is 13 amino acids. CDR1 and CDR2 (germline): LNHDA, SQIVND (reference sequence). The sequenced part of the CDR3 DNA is TGTGCCACCGGACAGTTGTATGATTCACCC. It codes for CATGQLYDSP. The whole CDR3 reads CATGQLYDSPLHF.

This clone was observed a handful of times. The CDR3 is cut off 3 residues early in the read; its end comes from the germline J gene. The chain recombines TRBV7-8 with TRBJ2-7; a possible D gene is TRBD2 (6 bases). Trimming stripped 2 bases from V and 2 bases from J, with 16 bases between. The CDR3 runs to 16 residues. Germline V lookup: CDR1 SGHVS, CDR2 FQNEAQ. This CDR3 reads CASSLNTGGVPYEQYF. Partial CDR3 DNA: TGTGCCAGCAGCTTAAATACGGGCGGGGTTCCCTACGAG.